This TCR beta chain originates from a study of graft-versus-host responses after intestinal transplantation. Study context: Those transplanted obtained multivisceral, liver-intestinal, or isolated intestinal grafts. Recipients were all induced with anti-thymocyte globulin, then given tacrolimus and steroids for 3 to 4 years. Study outcomes and limitations: Graft-versus-host to host-versus-graft clonal ratios in allografts were high in patients with graft-donor T cell macrochimerism. Recipient bone marrow held GvH clones, some seen earlier in ileum or blood.

Details on this clone: Its target is unknown.

Sequencing was performed with immunoSEQ multiplex PCR; in TCRdb, only in-frame clones are kept and a portion is missing. In the table there are tens of thousands of clones, over 80% of which are singletons. The CDR3 has 17 amino acids. CDR1 and CDR2 from the germline V gene are MDHEN and SYDVKM. With V trimmed by 5 bases and J by 1 base, 12 bases remained unmatched. The TCR was taken from a human patient who received an intestinal transplant, so some T cells may come from the graft donor. V is TRBV28 and J is TRBJ2-7, with 9 nucleotides matching TRBD2. The specimen comprised PBMCs, sampled approximately 28 days after intestinal transplant. The CDR3, as DNA: TGTGCCAGCAGTCTCACCGGGACTAGCTTATCTTCCTACGAGCAGTACTTC. Its protein is CASSLTGTSLSSYEQYF.